A selection of T cell receptor beta chains follows, all from one sample in a study of blood T cell repertoires in COVID-19. Profiling relied on immunoSEQ multiplex PCR, and the TCRdb table lists in-frame clones only, not all of them. The sample has some 260,000 clones, under 90% seen once. Sequenced input: PBMCs or T cells enriched from blood (not recorded which). The receptors here all came from a man aged 25-45 years with acute COVID-19. Both conserved end residues are part of each CDR3. The D gene is left open where the match is weak. For some rows the clone size is stated as once, few or many, or as a class when expanded; others skip it.

v_call	d_call	clone_size	j_call	cdr3_aa	cdr3_nt
TRBV6-1	TRBD2	NA	TRBJ2-1	CASSEGERGEQFF	TGTGCCAGCAGTGAAGGCGAGCGGGGTGAGCAGTTCTTC
TRBV2	NA	NA	TRBJ1-6	CASSDRAGNSPLHF	TGTGCCAGCAGTGACCGAGCAGGGAATTCACCCCTCCACTTT
TRBV18	NA	NA	TRBJ1-4	CASSPGGNDKLFF	TGTGCCAGCTCACCGGGGGGAAACGACAAACTGTTTTTT
TRBV27	TRBD2	NA	TRBJ2-4	CASRSWGGNENIQYF	TGTGCCAGCCGTAGTTGGGGGGGGAACGAAAACATTCAGTACTTC
TRBV14	TRBD2	NA	TRBJ2-1	CASSQGGGRAVNEQFF	TGTGCCAGCAGCCAAGGAGGCGGGAGGGCCGTCAATGAGCAGTTCTTC
TRBV19	TRBD2	NA	TRBJ2-3	CASREAGGTDTQYF	TGTGCCAGTAGGGAGGCGGGGGGCACAGATACGCAGTATTTT
TRBV28	TRBD1	NA	TRBJ2-1	CASSLGSGGWDEQFF	TGTGCCAGCAGTTTGGGGTCAGGGGGCTGGGATGAGCAGTTCTTC
TRBV5-1	NA	NA	TRBJ1-4	CASAASGNEKLFF	TGCGCCAGCGCCGCCTCGGGTAATGAAAAACTGTTTTTT
TRBV5-1	NA	NA	TRBJ1-1	CASSLGAGALGTEAFF	TGCGCCAGCAGCTTGGGGGCAGGGGCCCTAGGGACTGAAGCTTTCTTT
TRBV29-1	TRBD2	NA	TRBJ2-2	CSVKSPGGGKGTGELFF	TGCAGCGTCAAATCCCCTGGGGGAGGGAAGGGCACCGGGGAGCTGTTTTTT
TRBV5-8	NA	NA	TRBJ2-3	CARPRDIGTDTQYF	TGTGCCAGACCCCGGGACATCGGCACAGATACGCAGTATTTT
TRBV15	NA	NA	TRBJ1-4	CATSRDPTVGKLFF	TGTGCCACCAGCAGAGATCCAACAGTCGGAAAACTGTTTTTT
TRBV28	TRBD1	NA	TRBJ1-2	CASSLPTGTGKSGNYGYTF	TGTGCCAGCAGTTTACCCACCGGGACAGGGAAATCCGGCAACTATGGCTACACCTTC
TRBV2	TRBD1	NA	TRBJ2-1	CASSYRGNEQFF	TGTGCCAGCAGCTACAGGGGGAATGAGCAGTTCTTC
TRBV19	TRBD1	NA	TRBJ1-5	CASSVGTGLRSNQPQHF	TGTGCCAGTAGTGTCGGGACAGGGCTTCGTAGCAATCAGCCCCAGCATTTT
TRBV13	NA	NA	TRBJ1-3	CASKGGSGNTIYF	TGTGCCAGCAAAGGGGGAAGCGGAAACACCATATATTTT
TRBV2	NA	NA	TRBJ1-1	CAALAGTEAFF	TGTGCCGCCCTCGCGGGAACTGAAGCTTTCTTT
TRBV11-3	NA	NA	TRBJ1-2	CASSSRGGTNYGYTF	TGTGCCAGCAGCTCGAGGGGGGGAACCAACTATGGCTACACCTTC
TRBV27	TRBD2	NA	TRBJ2-1	CASTSGTSGYNEQFF	TGTGCCAGCACCTCCGGGACTAGCGGCTACAATGAGCAGTTCTTC
TRBV7-8	NA	NA	TRBJ1-4	CASSSGLTTNEKLFF	TGTGCCAGCAGCTCAGGTCTCACAACTAATGAAAAACTGTTTTTT
TRBV7-8	TRBD1	NA	TRBJ1-2	CASSLGQGNYGYTF	TGTGCCAGCAGCTTGGGACAGGGGAACTATGGCTACACCTTC
TRBV19	NA	NA	TRBJ1-3	CASIGLPSSGNTIYF	TGTGCCAGTATTGGCCTCCCCTCTTCTGGAAACACCATATATTTT
TRBV6-5	NA	NA	TRBJ1-6	CASNELLDSPLHF	TGTGCCAGCAACGAGTTATTAGATTCACCCCTCCACTTT
TRBV29-1	TRBD2	NA	TRBJ2-1	CSSRTSGGAEFF	TGCAGCTCCCGGACTAGCGGGGGGGCAGAGTTCTTC
TRBV6-5	NA	NA	TRBJ1-2	CASRLQGPNYGYTF	TGTGCCAGCAGGCTACAGGGTCCTAACTATGGCTACACCTTC
TRBV5-4	TRBD2	NA	TRBJ2-3	CASTPVASGGEDTQYF	TGTGCCAGCACCCCAGTCGCTAGCGGGGGTGAAGATACGCAGTATTTT
TRBV28	TRBD1	NA	TRBJ2-2	CASRGQGPNTGELFF	TGTGCCAGCAGGGGACAGGGACCTAACACCGGGGAGCTGTTTTTT
TRBV29-1	NA	few	TRBJ1-4	CSVQLRLGTTNEKLFF	TGCAGCGTTCAACTGAGGCTCGGGACAACTAATGAAAAACTGTTTTTT
TRBV19	NA	NA	TRBJ2-1	CASSPGLAHYNEQFF	TGTGCCAGTAGTCCGGGGCTAGCGCACTACAATGAGCAGTTCTTC
TRBV10-2	NA	NA	TRBJ1-5	CASSEGGQGQPQHF	TGCGCCAGCAGTGAGGGAGGGCAAGGCCAGCCCCAGCATTTT